One and the same sample provided the 20 T cell receptor beta chains below, sequenced in a study of blood T cell repertoires in COVID-19. Some clones are missing from TCRdb's copy, which holds only in-frame ones; the method was immunoSEQ multiplex PCR. The sample has approximately 88,000 clones; roughly 74% are singletons. Sequences were obtained from peripheral blood. The source is a man in his 70s with COVID-19, enrolled during active disease.

V gene TRBV25-1 combines with J gene TRBJ1-2; a possible D gene is TRBD1 (5 bases). V was trimmed by 2 bases and J by 6 bases, leaving 13 bases between them. Per the germline V gene, CDR1 is MGHDK and CDR2 is SYGVNS. CDR3 size: 14 residues. The CDR3 spells CASSETGGIDGYTF. Written as DNA, the CDR3 is TGTGCCAGCAGTGAAACGGGGGGGATCGATGGCTACACCTTC.

V is TRBV6-2 or TRBV6-3 and J is TRBJ2-3; 8 positions agree with TRBD2. The CDR3 sequence is 15 residues long. J was trimmed by 5 bases and V by 6 bases; bases with no gene match: 10. Germline CDR1 is MNHEY and CDR2 is SVGEGT. CDR3 in amino acids: CASSPGLARQDTQYF. The DNA of the CDR3 is TGTGCCAGCAGCCCTGGACTAGCAAGGCAAGATACGCAGTATTTT.

This clone has a single count. The chain combines TRBV5-8 with TRBJ2-1; 8 bases are a match to TRBD1. The CDR3 covers 15 residues. Trimming cost V 4 bases and J 7 bases; bases outside gene matches: 10. Germline V gene lookup returns CDR1 SGHTS and CDR2 YDEGEE. Written as DNA, the CDR3 is TGTGCCAGCAGCCGGGGGCAGGGGGCAAGAAATGAGCAGTTCTTC. Translated, it gives CASSRGQGARNEQFF.

The genes are TRBV10-3 and TRBJ1-6, with 9 bases that match TRBD1. Germline lookup yields CDR1 ENHRY and CDR2 SYGVKD. The CDR3 has 14 residues. The J segment lost 9 bases and the V segment lost 5 bases, leaving 5 bases of the junction unmatched. The CDR3, as DNA: TGTGCCATCAGTCCGGGACAGGGTACTTCACCCCTCCACTTT. It specifies CAISPGQGTSPLHF.

This chain connects TRBV29-1 to TRBJ2-7; no firm D call. Germline lookup yields CDR1 SQVTM and CDR2 ANQGSEA. The CDR3 has 11 amino acids. V lost 6 bases to trimming and J lost 4 bases, with 10 bases between them. CDR3 bases: TGCAGCGTAACAGAGAAATACGAGCAGTACTTC. Encoded protein: CSVTEKYEQYF.

The rearrangement uses TRBV12-3 or TRBV12-4 and TRBJ2-3; a weak D match, TRBD2 (5 bases). V lost 7 bases and J 0 bases, leaving 8 bases between the germline ends. The CDR3 consists of 13 residues. CDR3 protein: CASTDYSTDTQYF. For the CDR3, the DNA is TGTGCCAGCACCGACTACAGCACAGATACGCAGTATTTT.

The rearrangement joins TRBV4-2 to TRBJ1-3; maybe TRBD1 (5 bases). V was cut by 0 bases and J by 8 bases, with 14 bases left in between. Germline-derived CDR1 and CDR2 are LGHNA and YNFKEQ. The CDR3 runs 15 residues. CDR3 protein: CASSQDSAGSYTIYF. The CDR3 DNA reads TGTGCCAGCAGCCAAGATTCTGCAGGGTCATACACCATATATTTT.

This chain's CDR3 is CASSLYTGGGGSTEAFF. The CDR3 region has the DNA TGCGCCAGCAGCCTTTACACAGGGGGCGGTGGGAGCACTGAAGCTTTCTTT. The V and J genes are TRBV4-1 and TRBJ1-1; 9 positions agree with TRBD1. Germline CDR1 MGHRA, CDR2 YSYEKL. Losses at the gene ends were 4 bases for V and 4 bases for J; bases not matched to a gene: 13. The CDR3 covers 17 residues.

This rearrangement joins TRBV10-3 to TRBJ2-1, with TRBD2 matching 10 bases. From germline, CDR1 is ENHRY and CDR2 SYGVKD. Trimming took 0 bases from V and 5 from J; bases not matched to a gene: 4. The CDR3 totals 16 residues. CDR3 nucleotides: TGTGCCATCAGTGAGTCAGCTAGCGGGAGCCACAATGAGCAGTTCTTC. It specifies CAISESASGSHNEQFF.

This rearrangement joins TRBV28 to TRBJ1-5; the match to TRBD1 covers 7 bases. Germline assignment: CDR1 MDHEN and CDR2 SYDVKM. J was trimmed by 3 bases and V by 3 bases; bases with no gene match: 2. CDR3 length: 14 amino acids. CDR3 loop: CASSLGQNNQPQHF. As DNA, the CDR3 is TGTGCCAGCAGTTTGGGACAGAACAATCAGCCCCAGCATTTT.

The chain has TRBV28 and TRBJ1-1; 8 bases fit TRBD1. CDR3 length: 16 residues. Trimming cost V 4 bases and J 1 base; bases outside gene matches: 8. The V gene's germline CDR1 is MDHEN and CDR2 SYDVKM. In nucleotides, the CDR3 is TGTGCCAGCAGTTGGACAGGGCGAGGGGCGAACACTGAAGCTTTCTTT. The encoded protein is CASSWTGRGANTEAFF. The variable domain in full, with the rest retrieved from reference TRBV28 and TRBJ1-1, is DVKVTQSSRYLVKRTGEKVFLECVQDMDHENMFWYRQDPGLGLRLIYFSYDVKMKEKGDIPEGYSVSREKKERFSLILESASTNQTSMYLCASSWTGRGANTEAFFGQGTRLTVV.

This CDR3 reads CASSAYSGRETGELFF. The CDR3 DNA is TGTGCCAGCAGTGCCTATAGCGGGAGGGAAACCGGGGAGCTGTTTTTT. The rearrangement joins TRBV2 to TRBJ2-2, with 11 nucleotides matching TRBD2. The ends lost 4 bases at V and 5 bases at J; junction bases unmatched: 6. Germline assignment: CDR1 SNHLY and CDR2 FYNNEI. CDR3 size: 16 residues.

This rearrangement joins TRBV11-2 to TRBJ2-2, with a tentative D call TRBD2 (5 bases). This CDR3 has 15 amino acids. Germline V CDR1 and CDR2: SGHAT, FQNNGV. V lost 2 bases and J lost 4, with 11 bases in between. CDR3 protein: CASSLSGGSTGELFF. The CDR3 DNA sequence: TGTGCCAGCAGCTTATCAGGCGGGTCCACCGGGGAGCTGTTTTTT.

Details on this clone: This may stem from a read error, because a much larger clone lies one nucleotide away. The V gene is TRBV9, the J gene TRBJ2-7, with 10 bases fitting TRBD2. The V gene end was trimmed by 3 bases and the J gene end by 7 bases; junction bases not matched to a gene: 13. The CDR3 has 16 residues. Germline V gene data show CDR1 as SGDLS and CDR2 as YYNGEE. The CDR3 reads CASSARGSGRIGEQYF. The CDR3 DNA follows: TGTGCCAGCAGCGCCCGGGGTAGCGGGAGGATTGGGGAGCAGTACTTC.

Note on this clone: One end of the junction does not line up with germline, which may come from a read error. The rearrangement joins TRBV2 to TRBJ2-2, with 7 nucleotides matching TRBD1. The germline V gene has CDR1 SNHLY and CDR2 FYNNEI. This CDR3 spans 15 amino acids. The CDR3 protein is CASRVDRLNTGELFF. For the CDR3, the DNA is TGTGCCAGCAGGGTGGACAGGCTGAACACCGGAGAGCTGTTTTTT. Using reference TRBV2 and TRBJ2-2 for the parts outside the CDR3, the full variable domain is EPEVTQTPSHQVTQMGQEVILRCVPISNHLYFYWYRQILGQKVEFLVSFYNNEISEKSEIFDDQFSVERPDGSNFTLKIRSTKLEDSAMYFCASRVDRLNTGELFFGEGSRLTVL.

The CDR3 loop is CASKGQLNTEAFF. CDR3 DNA: TGTGCCAGCAAAGGACAGTTAAACACTGAAGCTTTCTTT. This sequence joins TRBV6-5 and TRBJ1-1; D possibly corresponds to TRBD1 (6 bases). The germline gives CDR1 MNHEY, CDR2 SVGAGI. The CDR3 runs 13 residues. Trimming took off 7 bases at V and 2 bases at J, with 11 bases between the two ends.

The rearrangement links TRBV7-3 to TRBJ1-5, with unresolved D. This CDR3 is built from 13 residues. V shed 2 bases and J shed 5 bases, with 7 bases lying between them. Germline V lookup: CDR1 SGHTA, CDR2 FQGTGA. Written as DNA, the CDR3 is TGTGCCAGCAGCTTAGGAGCGGATCAGCCCCAGCATTTT. This encodes CASSLGADQPQHF.

CDR3 in amino acids: CASSLNTGTENEQFF. The DNA of the CDR3 is TGTGCCAGCAGCTTGAATACAGGGACCGAGAATGAGCAGTTCTTC. The chain has TRBV5-4 and TRBJ2-1; D possibly corresponds to TRBD1 (6 bases). Germline V gene sequence: CDR1 SGHNT, CDR2 YYREEE (reference sequence). The CDR3 has 15 amino acids. With 1 base removed from V and 7 bases from J, the gap between germline ends came to 15 bases.

The chain links TRBV7-9 to TRBJ1-6; 9 bases agree with TRBD1. Trimming removed 10 bases from V and 5 bases from J; junction bases left unmatched: 6. Germline V gene data show CDR1 as SEHNR and CDR2 as FQNEAQ (reference sequence). This CDR3 is 14 amino acids long. The CDR3 sequence is CATATGGNNSPLHF. In DNA, the CDR3 is TGTGCCACAGCGACAGGGGGGAATAATTCACCCCTCCACTTT.

The table lists this clone with a few counts. The chain has TRBV19 and TRBJ2-7; D is perhaps TRBD1 (6 bases). The ends were cut back, 10 bases at V and 0 bases at J, with 13 bases in the middle. The germline CDR1 and CDR2 sequences are LNHDA and SQIVND (reference sequence). This CDR3 is 13 amino acids long. CDR3 residues: CATLGDNSYEQYF. The CDR3 DNA follows: TGTGCCACCCTGGGGGACAACTCCTACGAGCAGTACTTC.